A selection of T cell receptor beta chains follows, all from one sample in a study of cytomegalovirus exposure and HLA in healthy donors. Profiling relied on immunoSEQ multiplex PCR, and the TCRdb table lists in-frame clones only, not all of them. The sample gives around 80,000 clones, almost 80% of which show up once; around 6% is in the top ten. What was sequenced was PBMCs. These receptors came from a female donor in good health and CMV-seronegative. Each CDR3 is given with its conserved first and last residue. Each record gives: J gene, D gene, V gene, clone size, CDR3 protein, CDR3 DNA. The D gene is left open where the match is weak. Rows give clone size only sometimes, using once, few, many, or a class for an expanded clone.

>TRBJ2-5|TRBD1|TRBV4-3|once
CASSPGQGQETQYF
TGCGCCAGCAGCCCGGGACAGGGGCAAGAGACCCAGTACTTC
>TRBJ1-4|TRBD1|TRBV5-1|NA
CASSPGQPANEKLFF
TGCGCCAGCAGCCCGGGACAGCCGGCTAATGAAAAACTGTTTTTT
>TRBJ2-7|NA|TRBV7-9|NA
CASSLRFERGKPYEQYF
TGTGCCAGCAGCTTAAGGTTTGAACGGGGGAAACCCTACGAGCAGTACTTC
>TRBJ1-6|NA|TRBV7-8|NA
CASSLQTVLGAYNSPLHF
TGTGCCAGCAGCCTACAAACAGTTTTAGGCGCCTATAATTCACCCCTCCACTTT
>TRBJ1-5|NA|TRBV7-9|NA
CASSLEGGNQPQHF
TGTGCCAGCAGCCTAGAGGGAGGCAATCAGCCCCAGCATTTT
>TRBJ1-5|NA|TRBV6-5|NA
CASSYSLGGPQHF
TGTGCCAGCAGTTACTCGTTGGGGGGGCCCCAGCATTTT
>TRBJ2-6|NA|TRBV19|NA
CASSIDRRFSGANVLTF
TGTGCCAGTAGTATAGATAGGAGGTTCTCTGGGGCCAACGTCCTGACTTTC
>TRBJ2-1|TRBD1|TRBV5-1|NA
CASSLEGQDYNEQFF
TGCGCCAGCAGCTTGGAGGGACAGGACTACAATGAGCAGTTCTTC
>TRBJ2-2|TRBD2|TRBV29-1|NA
CSVRRGSNTGELFF
TGCAGCGTTCGGCGGGGGTCGAACACCGGGGAGCTGTTTTTT
>TRBJ1-2|TRBD1|TRBV6-1|NA
CASSENWDRAYGYTF
TGTGCCAGCAGCGAGAACTGGGACAGGGCCTATGGCTACACCTTC
>TRBJ1-4|TRBD1|TRBV19|NA
CASSIRGPGEKLFF
TGTGCCAGTAGTATTAGGGGGCCAGGGGAAAAACTGTTTTTT
>TRBJ2-1|TRBD2|TRBV25-1|NA
CASRRTSGAQGYNEQFF
TGTGCCAGCAGGCGGACTAGCGGGGCCCAGGGATACAATGAGCAGTTCTTC
>TRBJ1-4|TRBD1|TRBV4-3|few
CASSAQGAQGSLGEKLFF
TGCGCCAGCAGCGCACAGGGGGCGCAAGGTAGTTTGGGTGAAAAACTGTTTTTT
>TRBJ2-7|NA|TRBV4-1|few
CASSQAPHGVAYEQYF
TGCGCCAGCAGCCAAGCCCCCCACGGGGTTGCCTACGAGCAGTACTTC
>TRBJ2-1|TRBD2|TRBV19|NA
CASSIEPLAGVYNEQFF
TGTGCCAGTAGTATAGAGCCTCTAGCGGGAGTCTACAATGAGCAGTTCTTC
>TRBJ2-7|NA|TRBV6-5|NA
CASSRGRDPYEQYF
TGTGCCAGCAGTCGTGGGAGAGACCCTTACGAGCAGTACTTC
>TRBJ1-2|NA|TRBV6-5|NA
CASSSQGSYGYTF
TGTGCCAGCAGTTCACAGGGAAGCTATGGCTACACCTTC
>TRBJ2-2|NA|TRBV4-3|NA
CASSQGSRDLGTGTGELFF
TGCGCCAGCAGCCAAGGCTCCCGGGACCTAGGAACAGGGACCGGGGAGCTGTTTTTT
>TRBJ2-3|NA|TRBV19|NA
CASSSGTGTDTQYF
TGTGCCAGTAGTAGCGGGACAGGCACAGATACGCAGTATTTT
>TRBJ2-5|NA|TRBV25-1|NA
CATTNSGTQYF
TGTGCCACCACGAATTCCGGGACCCAGTACTTC
>TRBJ1-5|NA|TRBV19|NA
CASSPNGPSQPQHF
TGTGCCAGTAGTCCCAACGGCCCTAGTCAGCCCCAGCATTTT
>TRBJ1-5|NA|TRBV28|NA
CASSFASRTQHSNQPQHF
TGTGCCAGCAGTTTTGCATCCCGTACACAACATAGCAATCAGCCCCAGCATTTT
>TRBJ2-7|NA|TRBV21-1|NA
CASSKERGHTTYEQYF
TGTGCCAGCAGCAAGGAGAGGGGACATACGACCTACGAGCAGTACTTC
>TRBJ2-2|NA|TRBV5-1|NA
CASSLQGSRNTGELFF
TGCGCCAGCAGCTTACAGGGTTCAAGGAACACCGGGGAGCTGTTTTTT
>TRBJ1-2|NA|TRBV28|once
CASSSDSETYGYTF
TGTGCCAGCAGTTCCGACAGCGAAACCTATGGCTACACCTTC
>TRBJ1-2|NA|TRBV5-1|NA
CASSLASPGDYTF
TGCGCCAGCAGCTTGGCCAGTCCGGGTGACTACACCTTC
>TRBJ1-2|TRBD1|TRBV19|few
CASSTRTGNYGYTF
TGTGCCAGTAGTACGAGGACAGGGAACTATGGCTACACCTTC
>TRBJ2-7|NA|TRBV7-9|NA
CASSLGVASVEQYF
TGTGCCAGCAGCTTAGGAGTGGCTAGCGTTGAGCAGTACTTC
>TRBJ1-4|NA|TRBV19|NA
CASSTDKPGLVEKLFF
TGTGCCAGTAGTACGGACAAGCCCGGGCTTGTCGAAAAACTGTTTTTT
>TRBJ1-5|NA|TRBV23-1|NA
CASSQSIESGGPQHF
TGCGCCAGCAGTCAATCGATTGAGTCGGGAGGCCCCCAGCATTTT
>TRBJ1-2|NA|TRBV16|NA
CASSQSLYGYTF
TGTGCCAGCAGCCAATCTCTTTATGGCTACACCTTC
>TRBJ2-5|NA|TRBV7-6|NA
CASSIRGAGLGETQYF
TGTGCCAGCAGCATACGGGGGGCGGGTCTGGGGGAGACCCAGTACTTC
>TRBJ2-3|TRBD2|TRBV27|NA
CASSYRAGGASGGQDTQYF
TGTGCCAGCAGTTATAGGGCTGGAGGGGCTAGCGGAGGACAAGATACGCAGTATTTT
>TRBJ1-6|NA|TRBV6-1|NA
CASSDLGSSYNSPLHF
TGTGCCAGCAGTGATTTGGGGAGCTCCTATAATTCACCCCTCCACTTT
>TRBJ1-3|NA|TRBV5-1|once
CASSLASQPGGSTIYF
TGCGCCAGCAGCTTGGCCTCTCAACCGGGGGGGAGCACCATATATTTT
>TRBJ2-1|TRBD1|TRBV4-1|NA
CASSQERTGGLGEQFF
TGCGCCAGCAGCCAAGAGAGGACAGGGGGCCTCGGGGAGCAGTTCTTC
>TRBJ2-3|TRBD1|TRBV13|NA
CASSSRTGASTDTQYF
TGTGCCAGCAGCTCTAGGACAGGGGCTAGCACAGATACGCAGTATTTT
>TRBJ2-7|TRBD1|TRBV10-3|NA
CAISERQGNYEQYF
TGTGCCATCAGTGAGCGACAGGGGAACTACGAGCAGTACTTC
>TRBJ2-5|NA|TRBV6-1|NA
CASSEYSGDQETQYF
TGTGCCAGCAGTGAATATTCAGGGGACCAAGAGACCCAGTACTTC
>TRBJ1-3|NA|TRBV28|few
CASGLPRSGNTIYF
TGTGCCAGCGGCCTCCCGAGGTCTGGAAACACCATATATTTT
>TRBJ1-2|NA|TRBV28|NA
CASSLSTTANYGYTF
TGTGCCAGCAGTTTATCGACAACCGCTAACTATGGCTACACCTTC
>TRBJ2-3|NA|TRBV11-3|NA
CASSSGGIGTDTQYF
TGTGCCAGCAGCTCAGGGGGGATCGGGACAGATACGCAGTATTTT
>TRBJ2-2|TRBD1|TRBV7-9|NA
CASSGQGAAGGELFF
TGTGCCAGCTCCGGACAGGGGGCCGCCGGAGGGGAGCTGTTTTTT